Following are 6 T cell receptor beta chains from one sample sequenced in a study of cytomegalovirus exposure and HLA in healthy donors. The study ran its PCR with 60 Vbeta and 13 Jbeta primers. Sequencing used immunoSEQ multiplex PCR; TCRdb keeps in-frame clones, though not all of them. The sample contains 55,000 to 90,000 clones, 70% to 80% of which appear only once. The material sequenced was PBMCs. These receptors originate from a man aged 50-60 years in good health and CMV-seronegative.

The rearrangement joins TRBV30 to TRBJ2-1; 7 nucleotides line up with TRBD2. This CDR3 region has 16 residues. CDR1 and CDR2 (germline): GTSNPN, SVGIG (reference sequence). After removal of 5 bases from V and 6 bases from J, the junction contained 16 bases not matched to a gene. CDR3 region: CAWLTRTGTNGNEQFF. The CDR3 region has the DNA TGTGCCTGGTTAACGCGCACCGGGACTAATGGCAATGAGCAGTTCTTC.

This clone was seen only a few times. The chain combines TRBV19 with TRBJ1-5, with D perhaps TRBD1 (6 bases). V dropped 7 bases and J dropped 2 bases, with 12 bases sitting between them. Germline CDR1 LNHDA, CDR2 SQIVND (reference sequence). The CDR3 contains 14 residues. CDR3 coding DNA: TGTGCCAGTAAGGTGACAGGAGGCAATCAGCCCCAGCATTTT. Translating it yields CASKVTGGNQPQHF.

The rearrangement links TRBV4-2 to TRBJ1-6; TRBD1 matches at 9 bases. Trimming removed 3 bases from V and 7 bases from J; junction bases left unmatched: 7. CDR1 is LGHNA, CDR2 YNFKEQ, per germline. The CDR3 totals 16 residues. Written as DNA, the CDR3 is TGTGCCAGCAGCCACAATGGACAGGGGCAAAATTCACCCCTCCACTTT. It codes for CASSHNGQGQNSPLHF.

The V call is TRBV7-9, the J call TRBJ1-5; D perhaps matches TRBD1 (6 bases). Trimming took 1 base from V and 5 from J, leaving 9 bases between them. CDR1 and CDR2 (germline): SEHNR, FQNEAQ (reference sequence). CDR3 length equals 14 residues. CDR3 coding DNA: TGTGCCAGCAGCTTAGGGCAGGGGCATCAGCCCCAGCATTTT. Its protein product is CASSLGQGHQPQHF. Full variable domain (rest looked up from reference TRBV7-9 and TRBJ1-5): DTGVSQNPRHKITKRGQNVTFRCDPISEHNRLYWYRQTLGQGPEFLTYFQNEAQLEKSRLLSDRFSAERPKGSFSTLEIQRTEQGDSAMYLCASSLGQGHQPQHFGDGTRLSIL.

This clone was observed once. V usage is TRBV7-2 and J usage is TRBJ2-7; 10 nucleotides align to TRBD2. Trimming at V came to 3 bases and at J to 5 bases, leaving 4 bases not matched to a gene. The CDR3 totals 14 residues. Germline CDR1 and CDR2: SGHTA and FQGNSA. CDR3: CASSLGLAQHEQYF. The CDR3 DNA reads TGTGCCAGCAGCTTGGGACTAGCGCAACACGAGCAGTACTTC.

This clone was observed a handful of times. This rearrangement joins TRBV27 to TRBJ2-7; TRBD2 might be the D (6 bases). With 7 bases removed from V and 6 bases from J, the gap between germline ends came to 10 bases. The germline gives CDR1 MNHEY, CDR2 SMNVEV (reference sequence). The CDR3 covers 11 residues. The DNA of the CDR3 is TGTGCCAGCACGGAGGGAGGCGAGCAGTACTTC. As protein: CASTEGGEQYF.